A selection of T cell receptor beta chains follows, all from one sample in a study of blood T cell repertoires in COVID-19. Some clones are missing from TCRdb's copy, which holds only in-frame ones; the method was immunoSEQ multiplex PCR. The table records a few hundred thousand clones, 84% of them present only once. Sequencing input: peripheral blood. The receptors stem from a woman between 40 and 55 years old who had recovered from COVID-19. Each CDR3 is given with its conserved first and last residue. The order of the fields is CDR3 DNA, CDR3 protein, V gene, J gene, clone size, D gene. D genes are given only for firm matches. For some rows the clone size is stated as once, few or many, or as a class when expanded; others skip it.

TGTGCCAGCAGCTTAGAACCTGGGACAGGGGTTTACGAGCAGTACTTC,CASSLEPGTGVYEQYF,TRBV7-8,TRBJ2-7,.,TRBD1
TGTGCCACCAGCCCGGGACACCAACCCTACGAGCAGTACTTC,CATSPGHQPYEQYF,TRBV24-1,TRBJ2-7,.,.
TGTGCCAGCGGTTGGACAGACACTGAAGCTTTCTTT,CASGWTDTEAFF,TRBV2,TRBJ1-1,.,.
TGTGCCAGCAGTGATGCGGGTCAGGTCCTCGAGCAGTACTTC,CASSDAGQVLEQYF,TRBV2,TRBJ2-7,.,.
TGTGCCAGCAGTATACGACAGGGGACGAACACTGAAGCTTTCTTT,CASSIRQGTNTEAFF,TRBV6-5,TRBJ1-1,once,TRBD1
TGTGCCAGCAGCTCCCCACAGTTTCCCCCGTATTCCACAGATACGCAGTATTTT,CASSSPQFPPYSTDTQYF,TRBV27,TRBJ2-3,.,.
TGTGCCAGCAGTCGACGGGGTCCGGGCACTGAAGCTTTCTTT,CASSRRGPGTEAFF,TRBV2,TRBJ1-1,few,.
TGTGCCAGCAGCTTGGGAGGACAGGGCGACGGCTACACCTTC,CASSLGGQGDGYTF,TRBV5-5,TRBJ1-2,.,TRBD1
TGTGCCACAAGACAGGGCGTATATAATTCACCCCTCCACTTT,CATRQGVYNSPLHF,TRBV6-5,TRBJ1-6,once,TRBD1
TGCAGCGTCCAAGGAACAGGGAACTATGGCTACACCTTC,CSVQGTGNYGYTF,TRBV29-1,TRBJ1-2,.,.
TGTGCCACCAGCAGGGGCTCCGCAGGGAACATTCAGTACTTC,CATSRGSAGNIQYF,TRBV24-1,TRBJ2-4,once,.
TGTGCCAGCAGTACAGGGGCCAATGAGCAGTTCTTC,CASSTGANEQFF,TRBV6-4,TRBJ2-1,.,TRBD1
TGTGCCTCGAGGGGACAGGGGGAGAACTATGGCTACACCTTC,CASRGQGENYGYTF,TRBV30,TRBJ1-2,.,TRBD1
TGTGCCAGCAGTGATTTGGGGCCCGACAATAATTCACCCCTCCACTTT,CASSDLGPDNNSPLHF,TRBV2,TRBJ1-6,.,.
TGTGCCTGGAGTGTAGGGGGCGCGGTTACTGAAGCTTTCTTT,CAWSVGGAVTEAFF,TRBV30,TRBJ1-1,once,TRBD1
TGTGCCAGTAGGGGAGGGGGACCCAATCAGCCCCAGCATTTT,CASRGGGPNQPQHF,TRBV19,TRBJ1-5,.,.
TGTGCCAGTAGAGGGGGTTCCTACGAGCAGTACTTC,CASRGGSYEQYF,TRBV19,TRBJ2-7,.,.
TGTGCCGGCCAGGGAGGGTATGGCTACACCTTC,CAGQGGYGYTF,TRBV30,TRBJ1-2,.,.
TGTGCCAGCAGTTTGTCTCAGGGAGGGAATCAGCCCCAGCATTTT,CASSLSQGGNQPQHF,TRBV28,TRBJ1-5,.,.
TGTGCCAGCAGTTACTTTAGCGGGGGGAATCAAGAGACCCAGTACTTC,CASSYFSGGNQETQYF,TRBV6-5,TRBJ2-5,.,TRBD2
TGTGCCAGCCGGTGGGACAGATATTCACCCCTCCACTTT,CASRWDRYSPLHF,TRBV6-4,TRBJ1-6,.,TRBD1
TGTGCCTGGATTTACAGGGTCAGGACGAACACTGAAGCTTTCTTT,CAWIYRVRTNTEAFF,TRBV30,TRBJ1-1,.,.
TGTGCCAGCTCACTGGGGACAGGGGACACTGAAGCTTTCTTT,CASSLGTGDTEAFF,TRBV18,TRBJ1-1,.,TRBD1
TGTGCCAGCAAAAAGGAGAGCTCTGGAAACACCATATATTTT,CASKKESSGNTIYF,TRBV6-5,TRBJ1-3,.,.
TGTGCCAGCAGTCGTACAGGGGGCGGCAATCAGCCCCAGCATTTT,CASSRTGGGNQPQHF,TRBV2,TRBJ1-5,.,TRBD1
TGTGCCAGCAGTGGGACAGGCTATTCACCCCTCCACTTT,CASSGTGYSPLHF,TRBV27,TRBJ1-6,.,TRBD1
TGTGCCAGTAGTACCACCTCGGGCGAGCAGTACTTC,CASSTTSGEQYF,TRBV19,TRBJ2-7,few,.
TGTGCCAGCAGCCGAACCCAGGGGGCGAGGGCCACCTTC,CASSRTQGARATF,TRBV6-5,TRBJ1-2,few,TRBD1
TGTGCCAGCAGTCTCCGGGAGGGAGAGACCCAGTACTTC,CASSLREGETQYF,TRBV27,TRBJ2-5,.,TRBD2
TGCGCCAGCAGCTTCGCGGGGGGGAACACTGAAGCTTTCTTT,CASSFAGGNTEAFF,TRBV5-1,TRBJ1-1,.,.
TGCGCCAGCAGCGCAAGCACTAGCCAGCGAAGCTCCTACAATGAGCAGTTCTTC,CASSASTSQRSSYNEQFF,TRBV5-1,TRBJ2-1,.,.
TGCAGTGCTAGTCGGACAGTCCAAGAGACCCAGTACTTC,CSASRTVQETQYF,TRBV20-1,TRBJ2-5,.,.
TGTGCCACCAGCAGAGATCCAACAGGGGGCTACGAGCAGTACTTC,CATSRDPTGGYEQYF,TRBV15,TRBJ2-7,.,TRBD1
TGCGCCAGCAGCCAACATCCAACAGGGGCTAATGAGCAGTTCTTC,CASSQHPTGANEQFF,TRBV4-1,TRBJ2-1,.,TRBD1
TGTGCCATCAGTCAGGGGGCAGAGGCCAAAAACATTCAGTACTTC,CAISQGAEAKNIQYF,TRBV10-3,TRBJ2-4,.,TRBD1
TGCGCCAGCAGCGAGGGAGGGGGAAACACCATATATTTT,CASSEGGGNTIYF,TRBV5-1,TRBJ1-3,.,.
TGTGCCAGCAGCTTAGGGACAGGGACGCACACCGGGGAGCTGTTTTTT,CASSLGTGTHTGELFF,TRBV5-4,TRBJ2-2,.,TRBD1
TGTGCCAGCAGCCAACCGACATCTGCAACTAATGAAAAACTGTTTTTT,CASSQPTSATNEKLFF,TRBV14,TRBJ1-4,.,.
TGTGCCAGTACCCGTCAGGGTAGCAATCAGCCCCAGCATTTT,CASTRQGSNQPQHF,TRBV19,TRBJ1-5,.,.
TGTGCCACACGAGGGACAGACCCTTATGGCTACACCTTC,CATRGTDPYGYTF,TRBV24-1,TRBJ1-2,.,TRBD1
TGTGCCAGCAGACCTTCCGGGACAATTAGCGCCGGGGAGCTGTTTTTT,CASRPSGTISAGELFF,TRBV6-6,TRBJ2-2,.,.
TGTGCCAGCAGCTTATCTAGTCTGTTGAGCTCCTACAATGAGCAGTTCTTC,CASSLSSLLSSYNEQFF,TRBV7-9,TRBJ2-1,.,.
TGTGCCAGTAGTCCCAGCGACAGGGTCCGGTCACCCCTCCACTTT,CASSPSDRVRSPLHF,TRBV19,TRBJ1-6,.,TRBD1
TGTGCCAGCAGTGCGGGGGGGGAGGTCTATAATTCACCCCTCCACTTT,CASSAGGEVYNSPLHF,TRBV28,TRBJ1-6,.,.
TGTGCCACCCACAGGGAACCAGGGGAAGCTTTCTTT,CATHREPGEAFF,TRBV10-3,TRBJ1-1,.,.
TGTGCCAGCAGGTCAACCCAGGGTGGCGGCTACACCTTC,CASRSTQGGGYTF,TRBV6-5,TRBJ1-2,.,.
TGTGCCTCTGCCGGGGATAGCAATCAGCCCCAGCATTTT,CASAGDSNQPQHF,TRBV24-1,TRBJ1-5,.,.
TGTGCCAGCAGCTTAGGGCGGTTTCGGACAGGGAACACTGAAGCTTTCTTT,CASSLGRFRTGNTEAFF,TRBV5-8,TRBJ1-1,.,TRBD1
TGTGCCAGTATTCAAAACCCAACTATACCGAACAATGAGCAGTTCTTC,CASIQNPTIPNNEQFF,TRBV19,TRBJ2-1,.,.
TGCAGCGTTGTGCGCGCGGGGGGGAGCACAGATACGCAGTATTTT,CSVVRAGGSTDTQYF,TRBV29-1,TRBJ2-3,.,TRBD2
TGTGCCTGGAGTACGGCGGGTTACTATGGCTACACCTTC,CAWSTAGYYGYTF,TRBV30,TRBJ1-2,.,.
TGTGCCAGCAGCTGGGGACAGGGCAATGAGCAGTTCTTC,CASSWGQGNEQFF,TRBV11-2,TRBJ2-1,.,TRBD1
TGTGCTAGTGGGACAGGGAACGCGGAGACCCAGTACTTC,CASGTGNAETQYF,TRBV12-5,TRBJ2-5,.,TRBD1
TGTGCTAGTGGCATTTCGGCGGCCACTGAAGCTTTCTTT,CASGISAATEAFF,TRBV12-5,TRBJ1-1,once,.
TGCAGCGTTGAGCTGGGGACAGGGGCCAGCCAAGAGACCCAGTACTTC,CSVELGTGASQETQYF,TRBV29-1,TRBJ2-5,.,TRBD1